The 32 T cell receptor beta chains below all came from one sample that was sequenced in a study of T-cell memory formation after mild COVID-19. Each CDR3 protein gets one entry after TCRdb re-called the 5' RACE reads with MiXCR. Here the sample spans roughly 350,000 distinct CDR3 sequences, 20% to 25% being singletons. The source material was PBMCs or a T cell subset sorted from them (not recorded which). The receptors shown here come from an adult woman who had mild COVID-19 (a few samples of this study predate the infection). Cell type and time point are not known.

J is TRBJ2-1 and V is TRBV5-1; 10 nucleotides match TRBD2. The CDR3 length is 13 residues. Losses at the gene ends were 3 bases for V and 8 bases for J; bases not matched to a gene: 2. The germline V gene has CDR1 SGHRS and CDR2 YFSETQ. CDR3 in DNA: TGCGCCAGCAGCTCCGGGACTAGCGATGAGCAGTTCTTC. Translation gives CASSSGTSDEQFF.

This clonotype was found many times. The rearrangement joins TRBV4-1 to TRBJ2-1, with TRBD1 matching over 7 bases. CDR1 is MGHRA, CDR2 YSYEKL, per germline. J gave up 8 bases and V 1 base, and 8 bases lay outside the gene matches. The CDR3 is 15 residues long. As DNA, the CDR3 is TGCGCCAGCAGCCAAGGTGAGGGGGCCGTCGATGAGCAGTTCTTC. Its translation is CASSQGEGAVDEQFF.

Notes on this clonotype: A much larger clone lies a single base off, so this may be a read error. The rearrangement uses TRBV29-1 and TRBJ2-7; 10 bases fit TRBD1. The CDR3 has 12 residues. Germline V CDR1 and CDR2: SQVTM, ANQGSEA. The J segment lost 3 bases and the V segment lost 7 bases, leaving 3 bases of the junction unmatched. CDR3 nucleotides: TGCAGCGCAGGGACAGGGGACTACGAGCAGTACTTC. Translated, it gives CSAGTGDYEQYF.

V gene TRBV18 combines with J gene TRBJ2-5; no reliable D call. Trimming stripped 3 bases from V and 3 bases from J, with 14 bases between. Germline CDR1 is KGHSH and CDR2 is LQKENI. The CDR3 spans 15 residues. CDR3 sequence (DNA): TGTGCCAGCTCACCCACCTCACTCCAAGAAGAGACCCAGTACTTC. Its translation is CASSPTSLQEETQYF.

This clonotype was found many times. V usage is TRBV7-3 and J usage is TRBJ1-2, with D uncertain. Germline V gene lookup returns CDR1 SGHTA and CDR2 FQGTGA. The V end was cut by 5 bases, the J end by 2 bases, with 9 bases between. The CDR3 sequence is 13 residues long. DNA of the CDR3: TGTGCCAGCAGCCCGGACGGAAACTATGGCTACACCTTC. Translation gives CASSPDGNYGYTF.

This sequence joins TRBV5-5 and TRBJ2-1; 8 bases match TRBD2. V shed 1 base and J 1 base; nucleotides not matched to a gene: 7. This CDR3 region has 17 residues. Germline V gives CDR1 SGHKS, CDR2 YYEKEE (reference sequence). DNA of the CDR3: TGTGCCAGCAGCTTGTTCGCGGGGGGAGTTTCCTACAATGAGCAGTTCTTC. Encoded protein: CASSLFAGGVSYNEQFF.

The chain uses TRBV12-3 or TRBV12-4 and TRBJ2-5; perhaps TRBD1 as D (6 bases). This CDR3 region has 15 residues. V lost 5 bases, J lost 10 bases, and 23 bases lay in between. CDR3 in amino acids: CASSEQGSVIASQYF. The DNA for the CDR3 is TGTGCCAGCAGTGAACAGGGCTCTGTGATTGCGAGCCAGTACTTC.

The genes are TRBV3-1 and TRBJ2-1; D possibly matches TRBD1 or TRBD2 (5 bases each). Trimming left V 0 bases short and J 1 base short, with 16 bases between. The germline gives CDR1 LGHDT, CDR2 YNNKEL (reference sequence). The CDR3 spans 18 residues. The chain's CDR3 is CASSQDFGTLGSYNEQFF. The CDR3 DNA is TGTGCCAGCAGCCAAGATTTTGGGACCTTGGGGTCCTACAATGAGCAGTTCTTC.

The chain recombines TRBV9 with TRBJ2-6; D call uncertain. The CDR3 contains 13 residues. Trimming cost V 4 bases and J 5 bases, with 7 bases left between them. The germline V gene has CDR1 SGDLS and CDR2 YYNGEE. CDR3 nucleotide sequence: TGTGCCAGCAGCCCCCCCTGGGCCAACGTCCTGACTTTC. The encoded protein is CASSPPWANVLTF.

V usage is TRBV7-9 and J usage is TRBJ1-2; perhaps TRBD1 as D (6 bases). Looked up from germline, CDR1 is SEHNR and CDR2 is FQNEAQ (reference sequence). The CDR3 extends over 12 amino acids. V lost 3 bases and J 8 bases, leaving 10 bases between the germline ends. The CDR3 protein is CASSLTGEGYTF. CDR3 DNA: TGTGCCAGCAGCTTGACAGGAGAGGGCTACACCTTC.

This clonotype was seen a handful of times. V gene TRBV5-4 combines with J gene TRBJ2-7, with D perhaps TRBD2 (6 bases). The CDR3 length is 13 residues. V was trimmed by 2 bases and J by 9 bases, leaving 15 bases between them. Germline V CDR1 and CDR2: SGHNT, YYREEE (reference sequence). Written as DNA, the CDR3 is TGTGCCAGCAGCTTCGGGGGTTCCACGGGGCAGTACTTC. Translated: CASSFGGSTGQYF. The whole variable domain, filled in from reference TRBV5-4 and TRBJ2-7, reads ETGVTQSPTHLIKTRGQQVTLRCSSQSGHNTVSWYQQALGQGPQFIFQYYREEENGRGNFPPRFSGLQFPNYSSELNVNALELDDSALYLCASSFGGSTGQYFGPGTRLTVT.

The CDR3 loop reads CASSLTRGYNEQFF. The CDR3 coding sequence is TGTGCCAGCAGTTTAACCAGGGGGTACAATGAGCAGTTCTTC. The V gene is TRBV12-3 or TRBV12-4, the J gene TRBJ2-1; TRBD1 matches at 7 bases. The CDR3 runs to 14 residues. V lost 2 bases, J lost 4 bases, and 2 bases stayed unmatched.

This clonotype was recorded a few times. V and J are TRBV13 and TRBJ2-7; no reliable D call. The CDR3 has 13 residues. Trimming shortened V by 2 bases and J by 5 bases, and 10 bases separated the two germline ends. In germline, CDR1 is PRHDT, CDR2 FYEKMQ (reference sequence). The CDR3 loop reads CASSLSGVDEQYF. The CDR3 DNA reads TGTGCCAGCAGCTTAAGTGGTGTAGACGAGCAGTACTTC.

This rearrangement joins TRBV27 to TRBJ2-3; TRBD1 might be the D (6 bases). Trimming removed 7 bases at V and 2 bases at J, with 25 bases between. This CDR3 has 18 amino acids. Germline values: CDR1 MNHEY, CDR2 SMNVEV (reference sequence). The CDR3 sequence is CASKAPLFDRLATDTQYF. The CDR3 nucleotides are TGTGCCAGCAAAGCCCCCCTATTCGACAGGCTCGCCACAGATACGCAGTATTTT.

The rearrangement uses TRBV5-6 and TRBJ1-1; 7 positions agree with TRBD1. The CDR3 is made up of 14 amino acids. V shed 6 bases and J 6 bases; nucleotides not matched to a gene: 11. CDR1 and CDR2 (germline): SGHDT, YYEEEE. The CDR3 sequence is CASNLQGEDAEAFF. The CDR3 region has the DNA TGTGCCAGCAATTTGCAGGGGGAAGACGCTGAAGCTTTCTTT.

This clonotype was seen many times. The chain carries TRBV4-3 and TRBJ1-5; D gene ambiguous. V was trimmed by 3 bases and J by 2 bases, leaving 5 bases between them. Germline values: CDR1 LGHNA, CDR2 YSLEER. The CDR3 covers 13 residues. The CDR3 DNA reads as TGCGCCAGCAGCCAGGACCGCAATCAGCCCCAGCATTTT. Its protein product is CASSQDRNQPQHF.

This chain joins TRBV14 and TRBJ2-1, with unresolved D. In germline, CDR1 is SGHDN, CDR2 FVKESK. The V end was cut by 2 bases, the J end by 4 bases, with 6 bases between. The CDR3 has 13 amino acids. CDR3 sequence (DNA): TGTGCCAGCAGCCAATGGGGTTACAATGAGCAGTTCTTC. Translating gives CASSQWGYNEQFF.

This clonotype is labeled medium-sized. The CDR3 loop reads CASSLGSAGSRTDTQYF. In DNA form, the CDR3 reads TGTGCCAGCAGCTTAGGGTCAGCGGGGAGTCGCACAGATACGCAGTATTTT. The chain carries TRBV7-9 and TRBJ2-3; 7 bases match TRBD2. The CDR3 is 17 amino acids. Unmatched junction bases numbered 8, after V lost 1 base and J lost 1 base. Germline CDR1 reads SEHNR; CDR2 reads FQNEAQ (reference sequence).

This CDR3 reads CAISVRGADTDTQYF. The CDR3, as DNA: TGTGCCATCAGTGTGAGGGGGGCCGACACAGATACGCAGTATTTT. The chain carries TRBV10-3 and TRBJ2-3, with D possibly being TRBD1 or TRBD2 (6 bases each). The CDR3 has 15 residues. The V gene lost 4 bases and the J gene lost 2 bases, with 13 bases spanning the gap. Germline V gene data show CDR1 as ENHRY and CDR2 as SYGVKD.

The V gene is TRBV25-1, the J gene TRBJ2-1; TRBD2 aligns across 7 bases. With 5 bases clipped from V and 2 bases from J, the junction kept 18 bases outside the gene matches. The germline V gene has CDR1 MGHDK and CDR2 SYGVNS. The CDR3 is made up of 19 amino acids. The chain's CDR3 is CASSQRVVSGEYPYNEQFF. The CDR3 coding sequence is TGTGCCAGCAGTCAAAGGGTGGTGAGCGGGGAATACCCCTACAATGAGCAGTTCTTC.

V is TRBV7-2 and J is TRBJ2-7, with TRBD2 matching 8 bases. The CDR3 is made up of 14 amino acids. The germline CDR1 and CDR2 sequences are SGHTA and FQGNSA. The junction had 8 bases not matched to a gene; V was cut back by 6 bases and J by 4 bases. The CDR3 bases are TGTGCCAGCAGTGACGGACTAGCTTCGTACGAGCAGTACTTC. This translates into CASSDGLASYEQYF.

The chain carries TRBV6-2 or TRBV6-3 and TRBJ2-1, with 8 bases lining up with TRBD2. Germline V lookup: CDR1 MNHEY, CDR2 SVGEGT. V lost 2 bases, J lost 4 bases, and 1 base stayed unmatched. This CDR3 contains 14 residues. The CDR3 reads CASSYERGYNEQFF. CDR3 nucleotide sequence: TGTGCCAGCAGTTACGAGCGGGGGTACAATGAGCAGTTCTTC.

This clonotype showed up just a few times. The chain is built from TRBV12-3 or TRBV12-4 and TRBJ2-5, with TRBD2 identical over 7 bases. The V and J ends lost 6 bases and 3 bases, in that order; junction bases with no gene match: 7. The CDR3 is 14 residues long. The CDR3 DNA reads as TGTGCCAGCAGGAGCGGGATTCAAGAAGAGACCCAGTACTTC. As protein: CASRSGIQEETQYF.

This clonotype was counted a few times. This chain uses TRBV25-1 with TRBJ1-1; the D gene is possibly TRBD1 (5 bases). Trimming shortened V by 1 base and J by 4 bases, and 22 bases separated the two germline ends. The CDR3 spans 18 residues. Looked up from germline, CDR1 is MGHDK and CDR2 is SYGVNS. The CDR3 sequence is CASSEFAGGIGVVTEAFF. As DNA, the CDR3 is TGTGCCAGCAGTGAATTTGCCGGGGGGATCGGTGTGGTCACTGAAGCTTTCTTT.

V is TRBV15 and J is TRBJ2-1; 8 nucleotides line up with TRBD1. CDR1 and CDR2 from the germline V gene are LNHNV and YYDKDF (reference sequence). The CDR3 length is 15 residues. V lost 0 bases, J lost 5 bases, and 3 bases stayed unmatched. CDR3 amino acids: CATSREDRGDNEQFF. DNA of the CDR3: TGTGCCACCAGCAGAGAAGACAGGGGAGACAATGAGCAGTTCTTC.

The V gene is TRBV4-2, the J gene TRBJ1-6; maybe TRBD1 (5 bases). V lost 4 bases and J 11 bases, leaving 18 bases between the germline ends. CDR1 and CDR2 from the germline V gene are LGHNA and YNFKEQ. The CDR3 has 15 residues. The CDR3 nucleotides are TGTGCCAGCAGCCCCGGAGGCAGGGTGGAAGCACCCCTCCACTTT. It codes for CASSPGGRVEAPLHF.

The chain carries TRBV2 and TRBJ2-2, with TRBD2 matching over 7 bases. Germline CDR1 is SNHLY and CDR2 is FYNNEI. This CDR3 is 19 amino acids long. V was clipped by 8 bases and J by 0 bases; unmatched bases: 18. DNA for the CDR3: TGTGCCAGCTCCGGGGGGTTAGTCAGGTCCCACCCGAACACCGGGGAGCTGTTTTTT. Its protein is CASSGGLVRSHPNTGELFF. Using reference TRBV2 and TRBJ2-2 for the parts outside the CDR3, the full variable domain is EPEVTQTPSHQVTQMGQEVILRCVPISNHLYFYWYRQILGQKVEFLVSFYNNEISEKSEIFDDQFSVERPDGSNFTLKIRSTKLEDSAMYFCASSGGLVRSHPNTGELFFGEGSRLTVL.

The sample holds one count of this clonotype. The chain combines TRBV6-2 or TRBV6-3 with TRBJ1-1, with a tentative D call TRBD1 (5 bases). CDR1 MNHEY and CDR2 SVGEGT come from the germline V gene. The length of the CDR3 is 16 residues. Trimming removed 2 bases from V and 1 base from J, with 14 bases in between. The CDR3 protein is CASSYRMGTANTEAFF. CDR3 sequence (DNA): TGTGCCAGCAGTTACCGAATGGGGACGGCGAACACTGAAGCTTTCTTT.

The V and J genes are TRBV6-5 and TRBJ1-2, with 9 bases aligning to TRBD1. The CDR3 runs 16 residues. The V gene's germline CDR1 is MNHEY and CDR2 SVGAGI. After removal of 6 bases from V and 8 bases from J, the junction contained 16 bases not matched to a gene. CDR3 residues: CASSRPTGTGSDGYTF. The CDR3 DNA reads TGTGCCAGCAGCCGGCCTACCGGGACAGGGTCGGACGGCTACACCTTC.

The chain joins TRBV19 to TRBJ1-3; D ambiguous. V was pared by 0 bases and J by 0 bases, with 6 bases between. Germline V gene lookup returns CDR1 LNHDA and CDR2 SQIVND (reference sequence). The CDR3 consists of 15 residues. The CDR3 sequence is CASSIDRNSGNTIYF. CDR3 DNA sequence: TGTGCCAGTAGTATAGATAGGAACTCTGGAAACACCATATATTTT.

There are many counts of this clonotype. The V gene is TRBV7-9, the J gene TRBJ2-3; 11 bases fit TRBD2. Germline V gene lookup returns CDR1 SEHNR and CDR2 FQNEAQ (reference sequence). The CDR3 totals 17 residues. Trimming cost V 5 bases and J 0 bases; bases outside gene matches: 7. DNA of the CDR3: TGTGCCAGCAGCCCGCGGGGACTAGCGGCTAGCACAGATACGCAGTATTTT. Protein sequence: CASSPRGLAASTDTQYF.

This clonotype was observed a few times. This rearrangement joins TRBV7-9 to TRBJ1-4, with a possible D match to TRBD1 (5 bases). The V end lost 7 bases, the J end lost 3 bases, and 15 bases lay between the germline ends. This CDR3 has 15 residues. The germline CDR1 and CDR2 sequences are SEHNR and FQNEAQ (reference sequence). The CDR3 reads CASTPLVTANEKLFF. The CDR3 DNA reads as TGTGCCAGCACCCCTTTGGTGACAGCTAATGAAAAACTGTTTTTT.